Sequencing of this T cell receptor (beta chain) was carried out in a study of T cell responses to AZD1222 COVID-19 vaccine. The CDR3 length is 15 residues. Germline CDR1 reads SQVTM; CDR2 reads ANQGSEA. V was clipped by 2 bases and J by 8 bases, with 21 bases between them. The study, taken as a whole, reports: It should be noted that donors were predominantly white British and more often female, and clonal diversity was possibly underestimated.

Profiled with immunoSEQ multiplex PCR; TCRdb holds only in-frame clones, not every one. The sample lists 90,000 to 100,000 clones, about 88% occurring once. A few counts support this clone. Its target is not known. The source of this sequence is an adult who received the AZD1222 COVID-19 vaccine. The chain uses TRBV29-1 and TRBJ1-2, with D possibly matching TRBD1 (5 bases). The material sequenced was peripheral blood, taken 28 days after the second AZD1222 dose. The CDR3 DNA sequence: TGCAGCGTTGAAATTGCTACAGGATTTTTTGGGGGCTACACCTTC. Translation gives CSVEIATGFFGGYTF.